This paragraph covers one TCR beta chain sequence. This CDR3 spans 17 amino acids. Germline V CDR1 and CDR2: MNHEY, SVGEGT. This entry is derived from a study of T cells expressing NK-cell markers. TCRdb re-called the 5' RACE reads and catalogs CDR3 proteins one per entry, DNA excluded. The sample table includes about 440,000 distinct CDR3 sequences. The genes are TRBV6-2 or TRBV6-3 and TRBJ2-5; the TRBD1 assignment by TCRdb is unverifiable without DNA. The sequence was obtained from a woman between 18 and 69 years old in good health. Sequenced material: blood T cells: a sorted CD56 or NKG2C T cell subset, CD4+ or CD8+ T cells, or bulk PBMC T cells (not recorded which). The chain's CDR3 is CASSYLPSAGAAETQYF.